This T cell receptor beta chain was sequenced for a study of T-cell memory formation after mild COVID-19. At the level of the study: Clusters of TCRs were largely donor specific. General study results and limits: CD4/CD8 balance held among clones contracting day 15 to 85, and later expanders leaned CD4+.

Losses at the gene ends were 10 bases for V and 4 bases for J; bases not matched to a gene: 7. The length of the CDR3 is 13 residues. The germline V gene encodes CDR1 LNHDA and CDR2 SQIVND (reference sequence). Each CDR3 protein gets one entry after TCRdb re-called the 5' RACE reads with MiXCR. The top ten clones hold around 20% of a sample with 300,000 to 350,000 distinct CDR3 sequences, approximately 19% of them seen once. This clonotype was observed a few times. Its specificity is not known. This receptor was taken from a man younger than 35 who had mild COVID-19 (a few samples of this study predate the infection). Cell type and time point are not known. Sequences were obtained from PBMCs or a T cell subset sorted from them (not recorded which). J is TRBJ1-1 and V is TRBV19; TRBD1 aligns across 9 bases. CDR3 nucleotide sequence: TGTGCCACCGGGGACAGGGAAGGCACTGAAGCTTTCTTT. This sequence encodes CATGDREGTEAFF.